The clone carrying this TCR beta chain was found a few times. The antigen remains unidentified. A multiplex PCR was run with 60 Vbeta primers and 13 Jbeta primers. As handled by the study authors: There were about 88 million unique TCR beta chains by a later count, and about 12 million of them were shared. TCRdb's table, derived via immunoSEQ multiplex PCR, lists solely in-frame clones and lacks some. Clonal size and the V and J genes are those of that table, whereas D and trimming came from the DNA. The sample shows more than 85,000 clones, over 8% of them seen only once. Germline V gene lookup returns CDR1 MNHEY and CDR2 SMNVEV (reference sequence). V was clipped by 3 bases and J by 10 bases, with 10 bases between them. The CDR3 covers 13 residues. This entry comes from a study of cytomegalovirus exposure and HLA in healthy donors. Study-level points and caveats: TCR beta sequences numbering over 15,000 were associated with HLA alleles at 0.05 false discovery rate in a later analysis. A later analysis reportedly found fewer N-insertions in an Asian-associated ancestry cluster than the roughly 670-donor mean.

The V and J genes are TRBV27 and TRBJ1-6; D gene ambiguous. The sequenced material came from PBMCs. The sequence was obtained from a man aged 50-59 years in good health and CMV-seropositive. CDR3: CASSLQETSPLHF. DNA for the CDR3: TGTGCCAGCAGTTTGCAGGAAACCTCACCCCTCCACTTT.